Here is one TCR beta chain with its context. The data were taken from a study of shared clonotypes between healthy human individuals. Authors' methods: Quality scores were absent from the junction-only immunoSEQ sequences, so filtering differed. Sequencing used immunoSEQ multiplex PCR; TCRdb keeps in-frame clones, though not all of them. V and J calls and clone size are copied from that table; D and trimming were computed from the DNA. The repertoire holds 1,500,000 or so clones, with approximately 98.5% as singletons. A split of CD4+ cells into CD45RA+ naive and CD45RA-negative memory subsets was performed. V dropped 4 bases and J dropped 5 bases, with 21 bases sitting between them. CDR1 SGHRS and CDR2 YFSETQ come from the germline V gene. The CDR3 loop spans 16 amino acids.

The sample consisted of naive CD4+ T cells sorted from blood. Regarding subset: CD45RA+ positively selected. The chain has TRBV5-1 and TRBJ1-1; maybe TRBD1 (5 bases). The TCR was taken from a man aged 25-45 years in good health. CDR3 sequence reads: CASSPGLVGLGTEAFF. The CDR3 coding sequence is TGCGCCAGCAGCCCGGGTCTGGTGGGGCTTGGGACTGAAGCTTTCTTT.